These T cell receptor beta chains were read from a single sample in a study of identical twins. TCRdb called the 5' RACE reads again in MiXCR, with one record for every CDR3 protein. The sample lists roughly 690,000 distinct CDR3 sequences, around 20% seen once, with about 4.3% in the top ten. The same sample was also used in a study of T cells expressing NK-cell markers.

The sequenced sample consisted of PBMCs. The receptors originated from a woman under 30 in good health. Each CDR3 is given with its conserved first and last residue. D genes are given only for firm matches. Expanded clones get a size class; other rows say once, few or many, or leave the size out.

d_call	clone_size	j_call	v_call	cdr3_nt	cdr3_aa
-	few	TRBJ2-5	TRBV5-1	TGCGCCAGCAGCTTGGAGACAGGCAGCCATGGAGAGACCCAGTACTTC	CASSLETGSHGETQYF
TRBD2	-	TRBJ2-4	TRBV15	TGTGCCACCAGCATTCCAGCGGGAGGTTTACGGGCCAAAAACATTCAGTACTTC	CATSIPAGGLRAKNIQYF
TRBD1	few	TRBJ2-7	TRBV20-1	TGCAGTGCACGGACAGGGGGCGAATACGAGCAGTACTTC	CSARTGGEYEQYF
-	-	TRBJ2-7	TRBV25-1	TGTGCCAGCAGTGATGAGGGATGGTCCTACGAGCAGTACTTC	CASSDEGWSYEQYF
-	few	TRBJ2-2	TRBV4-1	TGCGCCAGCAGCCATGGTCCGGCCAGGGAATATAGCGGGGAGCTGTTTTTT	CASSHGPAREYSGELFF
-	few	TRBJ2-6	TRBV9	TGTGCCAGCAGCCCCAGACAGGCTAGCTCTGGGGCCAACGTCCTGACTTTC	CASSPRQASSGANVLTF
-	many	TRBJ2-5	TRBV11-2	TGTGCCAGCAGCCCGGGGGCCCGAGGAGTAGAGACCCAGTACTTC	CASSPGARGVETQYF
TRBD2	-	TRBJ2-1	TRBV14	TGTGCCAGCAGCCAATTTCTAGCGGGAAAAAATGAGCAGTTCTTC	CASSQFLAGKNEQFF
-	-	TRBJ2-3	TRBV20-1	TGCAGTGCTAGAGACCGGGGAGTGACAGTTCGGCTAGATACGCAGTATTTT	CSARDRGVTVRLDTQYF
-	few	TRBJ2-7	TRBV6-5	TGTGCCAGCAGTTACTCGATAGGATCCTACGAGCAGTACTTC	CASSYSIGSYEQYF
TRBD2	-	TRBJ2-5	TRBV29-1	TGCAGCGCCCGACTAGCGGGGTATGAGACCCAGTACTTC	CSARLAGYETQYF
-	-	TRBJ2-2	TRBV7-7	TGTGCCAGCAGCTTAGACCCGGCCGGGGAGCTGTTTTTT	CASSLDPAGELFF
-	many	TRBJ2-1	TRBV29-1	TGCAGCGTGACAGATTACTCCTACAATGAGCAGTTCTTC	CSVTDYSYNEQFF
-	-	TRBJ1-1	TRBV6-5	TGTGCCAGCAGTTACTCCAGCGGGGACACTGAAGCTTTCTTT	CASSYSSGDTEAFF
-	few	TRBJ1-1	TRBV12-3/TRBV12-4	TGTGCCAGCAGTTTAAGTCAGCCTGGTCGTTTTTCAGAAGCTTTCTTT	CASSLSQPGRFSEAFF
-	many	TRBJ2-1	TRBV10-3	TGTGCCATCAATATTAGGGCGGACCACAATGAGCAGTTCTTC	CAINIRADHNEQFF
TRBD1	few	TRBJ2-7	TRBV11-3	TGTGCCAGCAGCTTGCCGGGACAGACCTACGAAGAGCAGTACTTC	CASSLPGQTYEEQYF
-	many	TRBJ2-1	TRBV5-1	TGCGCCAGCAGCTTGCTGGGGAATGAGCAGTTCTTC	CASSLLGNEQFF
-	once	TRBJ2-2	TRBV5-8	TGTGCCAGCAGCTTGATCAGGACGAACACCGGGGAGCTGTTTTTT	CASSLIRTNTGELFF
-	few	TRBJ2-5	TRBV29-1	TGCAGCGTTTGGGGACTCGCTGGAGAGACCCAGTACTTC	CSVWGLAGETQYF
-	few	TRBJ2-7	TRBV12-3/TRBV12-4	TGTGCCAGCAGTATGACAGGCAACGAGCAGTACTTC	CASSMTGNEQYF
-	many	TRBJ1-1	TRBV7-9	TGTGCCAGCAGCGGCATGGAGGCGAGGCCGACTGAAGCTTTCTTT	CASSGMEARPTEAFF
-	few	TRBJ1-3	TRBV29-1	TGCAGCGTTGAATGGACGGGACCGACTGGAAACACCATATATTTT	CSVEWTGPTGNTIYF
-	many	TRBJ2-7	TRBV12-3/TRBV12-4	TGTGCCAGCAGTTTCGGGGGCTACGAGCAGTACTTC	CASSFGGYEQYF
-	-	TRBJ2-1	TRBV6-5	TGTGCCAGCAGTTACTGGAGGGGGGGTGAGCAGTTCTTC	CASSYWRGGEQFF
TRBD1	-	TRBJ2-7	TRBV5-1	TGCGCCAGCAGCTTGGAATGGACAGGGTGGGCCTCCGAGCAGTACTTC	CASSLEWTGWASEQYF
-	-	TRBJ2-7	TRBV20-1	TGCAGTGCTACCAGAGGGACGGACTACGAGCAGTACTTC	CSATRGTDYEQYF
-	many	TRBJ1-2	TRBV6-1	TGTGCCAGCAGTGAATCCCCAAAGGACTATGGCTACACCTTC	CASSESPKDYGYTF